The present T cell receptor (beta chain) was sequenced within a study of shared clonotypes between healthy human individuals. Sequencing was performed with immunoSEQ multiplex PCR; in TCRdb, only in-frame clones are kept and a portion is missing. The top ten hold approximately 0.37% of the sample, which has around 2.5 million clones, roughly 93% seen once. There were no recent acute infections or vaccinations among the donors, who were healthy HIV-negative adults. CDR1 and CDR2 (germline): MGHRA, YSYEKL. Trimming pared 1 base from V and 0 bases from J, leaving 13 bases between. This CDR3 spans 17 amino acids.

The chain couples TRBV4-1 to TRBJ2-4; D remains unclear. Source material: naive CD4+ T cells from PBMCs. Subset given: CD45RA+ positively selected. The clonotype was recovered from a man aged 18 to 35 in good health. Some clones in this sample may be carry-over from other donors' samples. This CDR3 is CASSQVAGILAKNIQYF. The DNA of the CDR3 is TGCGCCAGCAGCCAAGTTGCCGGAATTCTAGCCAAAAACATTCAGTACTTC.